Below, 5 T cell receptor beta chains from the same sample are listed, as sequenced in a study of blood T cell repertoires in COVID-19. Using immunoSEQ multiplex PCR, the repertoire was profiled, and TCRdb retains in-frame clones only, with some absent. This sample carries 200,000 to 250,000 clones, nearly 90% of them seen once, and the ten largest clones take about 16%. The sample taken for sequencing was PBMCs or T cells enriched from blood (not recorded which). These receptors originate from a man between 25 and 39 years old who had been exposed to COVID-19.

This chain connects TRBV3-1 (or the pseudogene TRBV3-2) to TRBJ2-7, with D possibly matching TRBD1 (5 bases). V was shortened by 0 bases and J by 2 bases, with 11 bases between the two germline ends. Germline CDR1 LGHDT, CDR2 YNNKEL (reference sequence). The CDR3 is 15 residues long. The CDR3 DNA sequence: TGTGCCAGCAGCCAAGATGGACACTCGACCTACGAGCAGTACTTC. As protein: CASSQDGHSTYEQYF.

This chain links TRBV6-5 with TRBJ1-5; possibly TRBD1 for D (5 bases). Germline V gene sequence: CDR1 MNHEY, CDR2 SVGAGI. Trimming took off 0 bases at V and 2 bases at J, with 8 bases between the two ends. The CDR3 loop spans 15 amino acids. CDR3 coding DNA: TGTGCCAGCAGTTACTCTGCGGGGGGCAATCAGCCCCAGCATTTT. Its protein product is CASSYSAGGNQPQHF.

The rearrangement links TRBV18 to TRBJ2-3, with 7 positions matching TRBD2. With V trimmed by 3 bases and J by 6 bases, 9 bases remained unmatched. The germline gives CDR1 KGHSH, CDR2 LQKENI. CDR3 length equals 15 residues. Here the CDR3 DNA reads TGTGCCAGCTCACCGGCGTCTGGGGGGGAGGATACGCAGTATTTT. It codes for CASSPASGGEDTQYF.

The chain's CDR3 is CASSIWAAGDHYEQYF. CDR3 nucleotide sequence: TGTGCCAGTAGTATCTGGGCGGCAGGGGACCACTACGAGCAGTACTTC. The V call is TRBV19, the J call TRBJ2-7; TRBD1 is a possible D gene (6 bases). From germline, CDR1 is LNHDA and CDR2 SQIVND (reference sequence). Trimming stripped 3 bases from V and 3 bases from J, with 18 bases between. The CDR3 has 16 amino acids.

In nucleotides, the CDR3 is TGTGCCAGCAGCTTCGGGGTGGTTGGTGAAGCTTTCTTT. The encoded protein is CASSFGVVGEAFF. The V gene is TRBV5-4, the J gene TRBJ1-1; D not certain. V lost 2 bases and J lost 7, with 12 bases in between. Germline V gives CDR1 SGHNT, CDR2 YYREEE (reference sequence). The CDR3 totals 13 residues.